This T cell receptor beta chain appears in the sequencing data of a study of blood T cell repertoires in COVID-19. Study as a whole: PBMCs, B-cell-depleted T cells, or T cells were the source of the cDNA or gDNA that made up the material.

V shed 11 bases and J shed 2 bases, with 16 bases lying between them. This CDR3 has 14 amino acids. CDR1 and CDR2 from the germline V gene are MNHEY and SMNVEV (reference sequence). Participants had their cohort set by participant-reported clinical history. The assay was immunoSEQ multiplex PCR, and TCRdb's table has in-frame clones only and misses some. The top ten hold 4% to 5% of the sample, which has 340,000 or so clones, 80% to 90% seen once. The clonotype was recovered from a woman aged 40 to 50 with acute COVID-19. The V call is TRBV27, the J call TRBJ1-5; no definite D call. Material: PBMCs or T cells enriched from blood (not recorded which). The CDR3: CAHWGEGRNQPQHF. CDR3 nucleotide sequence: TGTGCCCACTGGGGTGAGGGTCGCAATCAGCCCCAGCATTTT.